Below, 26 T cell receptor beta chains from the same sample are listed, as sequenced in a study of control samples from healthy donors and cancer patients. Repertoires were generated with immunoSEQ multiplex PCR, while TCRdb's copy carries only in-frame clones and drops some. The repertoire holds roughly 100,000 clones, with 92% as singletons. Sequenced material: blood. These receptors were collected from a woman aged 18-30 years in good health.

This chain connects TRBV19 to TRBJ2-3; the D gene is possibly TRBD1 (6 bases). V lost 5 bases and J lost 0, with 15 bases in between. Germline loops: CDR1 LNHDA, CDR2 SQIVND (reference sequence). The CDR3 has 16 residues. The CDR3 region is CASSFPRGRSTDTQYF. For the CDR3, the DNA is TGTGCCAGTAGTTTTCCCAGGGGAAGGAGCACAGATACGCAGTATTTT.

The V and J genes are TRBV7-8 and TRBJ1-2; D uncertain. This CDR3 spans 15 amino acids. Germline V gene lookup returns CDR1 SGHVS and CDR2 FQNEAQ. The V gene lost 5 bases and the J gene lost 4 bases, with 17 bases spanning the gap. The DNA for the CDR3 is TGTGCCAGCAGCCCCGGGATCGATCCTTCCTATGGCTACACCTTC. This encodes CASSPGIDPSYGYTF.

The chain couples TRBV7-3 to TRBJ1-1; the D gene is possibly TRBD1 (6 bases). Germline CDR1 is SGHTA and CDR2 is FQGTGA. CDR3 length: 15 amino acids. V was shortened by 5 bases and J by 0 bases, with 13 bases between the two germline ends. The CDR3 is CASSRQDRMNTEAFF. Written as DNA, the CDR3 is TGTGCCAGCAGCCGACAAGACAGGATGAACACTGAAGCTTTCTTT.

This chain connects TRBV12-3 or TRBV12-4 to TRBJ1-3; possible D gene TRBD1, 5 bases. The CDR3 loop spans 13 amino acids. Trimming removed 1 base from V and 8 bases from J, with 9 bases in between. The CDR3 DNA reads as TGTGCCAGCAGTTTAGTCCGGGGACACACCATATATTTT. Amino acids: CASSLVRGHTIYF.

V and J are TRBV6-4 and TRBJ2-2; 10 bases map to TRBD2. This CDR3 contains 14 residues. Germline V gene sequence: CDR1 MRHNA, CDR2 SNTAGT. With 3 bases clipped from V and 5 bases from J, the junction kept 0 bases outside the gene matches. CDR3 protein: CASSEGLATGELFF. DNA of the CDR3: TGTGCCAGCAGTGAGGGACTAGCGACCGGGGAGCTGTTTTTT.

V and J are TRBV15 and TRBJ1-2; the D is unclear. V shed 0 bases and J shed 2 bases, with 7 bases lying between them. The CDR3 contains 14 residues. Germline CDR1 is LNHNV and CDR2 is YYDKDF (reference sequence). CDR3 in DNA: TGTGCCACCAGCAGAGAGGTTGGAAACTATGGCTACACCTTC. Its translation: CATSREVGNYGYTF.

The V call is TRBV5-4, the J call TRBJ1-1; possible D gene TRBD1, 5 bases. The CDR3 has 14 residues. Germline lookup yields CDR1 SGHNT and CDR2 YYREEE (reference sequence). The V gene lost 4 bases and the J gene lost 5 bases, with 15 bases spanning the gap. The CDR3 reads CASSLTRGGTEAFF. In nucleotides, the CDR3 is TGTGCCAGCAGCCTAACAAGGGGAGGGACTGAAGCTTTCTTT.

V usage is TRBV6-5 and J usage is TRBJ1-5, with D unclear. Germline CDR1 and CDR2: MNHEY and SVGAGI. Trimming took 2 bases from V and 4 from J, leaving 6 bases between them. This CDR3 is built from 13 residues. The CDR3 sequence: CASSYLRNQPQHF. The CDR3, as DNA: TGTGCCAGCAGTTACCTGCGGAATCAGCCCCAGCATTTT.

The chain links TRBV28 to TRBJ1-4; D is perhaps TRBD1 (5 bases). CDR1 is MDHEN and CDR2 is SYDVKM in the germline V gene. Between the trimmed V and J ends, which lost 1 base and 5 bases, there was a span of 11 bases. The CDR3 consists of 15 residues. CDR3 coding DNA: TGTGCCAGCAGTTTATTTGGGGCCCCGAATGAAAAACTGTTTTTT. Amino acid sequence: CASSLFGAPNEKLFF. Together with reference TRBV28 and TRBJ1-4, the CDR3 gives the full variable domain: DVKVTQSSRYLVKRTGEKVFLECVQDMDHENMFWYRQDPGLGLRLIYFSYDVKMKEKGDIPEGYSVSREKKERFSLILESASTNQTSMYLCASSLFGAPNEKLFFGSGTQLSVL.

This clone was found a few times. The chain joins TRBV10-3 to TRBJ1-1; D is undetermined. Trimming took 10 bases from V and 1 from J, leaving 13 bases between them. The CDR3 extends over 13 amino acids. Looked up from germline, CDR1 is ENHRY and CDR2 is SYGVKD. As DNA, the CDR3 is TGTGCCACCCAGGTCGAGGGGAACACTGAAGCTTTCTTT. As protein: CATQVEGNTEAFF.

V and J are TRBV11-3 and TRBJ2-1, with D unclear. CDR1 is SGHNT and CDR2 is YENEEA in the germline V gene. The CDR3 is 14 residues long. V shed 3 bases and J shed 12 bases, with 18 bases lying between them. The CDR3 nucleotides are TGTGCCAGCAGCTTTCCTCCCTCCGGACCACGGCAGTTCTTC. Encoded protein: CASSFPPSGPRQFF.

This clone was seen once. The rearrangement joins TRBV5-6 to TRBJ1-4, with D uncertain. The V gene's germline CDR1 is SGHDT and CDR2 YYEEEE. The germline V and J ends were trimmed by 1 base and 6 bases, with 10 bases remaining between them. This CDR3 has 14 amino acids. The CDR3 nucleotides read TGTGCCAGCAGCTTGTCCGGGGTCTATGAAAAACTGTTTTTT. Residues: CASSLSGVYEKLFF.

This chain links TRBV20-1 with TRBJ1-6; D not resolved. Germline V gives CDR1 DFQATT, CDR2 SNEGSKA (reference sequence). The CDR3 extends over 10 amino acids. Trimming took 3 bases from V and 14 from J, leaving 8 bases between them. The CDR3 protein is CSARAKSLHF. DNA for the CDR3: TGCAGTGCTAGGGCTAAATCCCTCCACTTT.

The chain combines TRBV9 with TRBJ2-3; D call uncertain. V was pared by 0 bases and J by 3 bases, with 14 bases between. The CDR3 has 16 residues. The germline V gene has CDR1 SGDLS and CDR2 YYNGEE. CDR3 DNA: TGTGCCAGCAGCGTAGCGTCGATAGAAAGAACAGATACGCAGTATTTT. Its translation is CASSVASIERTDTQYF.

The rearrangement joins TRBV30 to TRBJ1-1, with D hard to call. The V end was cut by 7 bases, the J end by 4 bases, with 10 bases between. The CDR3 totals 11 residues. The germline V gene encodes CDR1 GTSNPN and CDR2 SVGIG (reference sequence). Written as DNA, the CDR3 is TGTGCCTTGTTATTCGGCACTGAAGCTTTCTTT. It yields the protein CALLFGTEAFF.

The chain is built from TRBV19 and TRBJ2-7, with a possible D match to TRBD2 (5 bases). The V gene lost 11 bases and the J gene lost 7 bases, with 15 bases spanning the gap. The CDR3 spans 11 residues. Germline CDR1 and CDR2: LNHDA and SQIVND (reference sequence). CDR3 sequence reads: CAPPKSGEQYF. Here the CDR3 DNA reads TGTGCCCCCCCAAAGTCGGGGGAGCAGTACTTC.

This chain uses TRBV5-4 with TRBJ2-2, with TRBD2 identical over 14 bases. The trim removed 4 bases at V and 7 bases at J, leaving 3 bases unmatched. The CDR3 is 15 amino acids. Germline CDR1 is SGHNT and CDR2 is YYREEE (reference sequence). The CDR3 nucleotides are TGTGCCAGCAGCGGCGGACTAGCGGGAGGCGGGGAGCTGTTTTTT. This encodes CASSGGLAGGGELFF. Full variable domain (missing parts from reference TRBV5-4 and TRBJ2-2): ETGVTQSPTHLIKTRGQQVTLRCSSQSGHNTVSWYQQALGQGPQFIFQYYREEENGRGNFPPRFSGLQFPNYSSELNVNALELDDSALYLCASSGGLAGGGELFFGEGSRLTVL.

The table lists this clone with a few counts. The chain joins TRBV24-1 to TRBJ2-3; a possible D gene is TRBD2 (5 bases). The CDR3 is 16 residues long. The germline V gene has CDR1 KGHDR and CDR2 SFDVKD. Trimming cost V 0 bases and J 10 bases, with 19 bases left between them. In DNA form, the CDR3 reads TGTGCCACCAGTGATTTGCGCCCGGGGAGTGGGCGGGCGCAGTATTTT. Translated, it gives CATSDLRPGSGRAQYF.

J is TRBJ2-5 and V is TRBV30; D may correspond to TRBD1 or TRBD2 (6 bases each). The CDR3 totals 15 residues. V shed 5 bases and J shed 4 bases, with 20 bases lying between them. Germline V gives CDR1 GTSNPN, CDR2 SVGIG (reference sequence). CDR3 bases: TGTGCCTGGGGGGACAACCAGTTCGGGGGAGAGACCCAGTACTTC. It encodes CAWGDNQFGGETQYF.

This rearrangement joins TRBV7-2 to TRBJ1-3; D gene unclear. V lost 3 bases, J lost 3 bases, and 3 bases lay in between. The CDR3 covers 12 residues. Germline lookup yields CDR1 SGHTA and CDR2 FQGNSA. The CDR3 DNA is TGTGCCAGCAGCTTTGGTGGAAACACCATATATTTT. It codes for CASSFGGNTIYF.

This clone was recorded only once. V is TRBV19 and J is TRBJ1-6, with D perhaps matching TRBD1 (6 bases). The germline gives CDR1 LNHDA, CDR2 SQIVND (reference sequence). The V and J ends lost 3 bases and 0 bases respectively, with 12 bases between them. The CDR3 spans 17 residues. CDR3 loop: CASSMDSRSSYNSPLHF. The DNA of the CDR3 is TGTGCCAGTAGTATGGACAGCCGAAGCTCCTATAATTCACCCCTCCACTTT. The whole variable domain, filled in from reference TRBV19 and TRBJ1-6, reads DGGITQSPKYLFRKEGQNVTLSCEQNLNHDAMYWYRQDPGQGLRLIYYSQIVNDFQKGDIAEGYSVSREKKESFPLTVTSAQKNPTAFYLCASSMDSRSSYNSPLHFGNGTRLTVT.

The V and J genes are TRBV10-3 and TRBJ2-3; 11 nucleotides align to TRBD2. The CDR3 extends over 16 amino acids. CDR1 is ENHRY and CDR2 is SYGVKD in the germline V gene. The V gene end was trimmed by 3 bases and the J gene end by 1 base; junction bases not matched to a gene: 3. DNA for the CDR3: TGTGCCATCAGTGACCCACTAGCGGGGGGCACAGATACGCAGTATTTT. Translation gives CAISDPLAGGTDTQYF.

The gene calls are TRBV29-1 and TRBJ2-3, with 9 positions matching TRBD2. This CDR3 contains 13 residues. J lost 1 base, V lost 4 bases, and 0 bases had no gene match. Per the germline V gene, CDR1 is SQVTM and CDR2 is ANQGSEA. The CDR3 bases are TGCAGCGTTGTAGCGGGGGGCACAGATACGCAGTATTTT. Translated: CSVVAGGTDTQYF.

This chain links TRBV6-2 or TRBV6-3 with TRBJ2-7; no reliable D call. Trimming took off 5 bases at V and 0 bases at J, with 5 bases between the two ends. CDR3 length: 12 amino acids. Germline V gives CDR1 MNHEY, CDR2 SVGEGT. The CDR3 loop reads CASSHSSYEQYF. The CDR3 DNA is TGTGCCAGCAGTCATAGCTCCTACGAGCAGTACTTC.

The chain employs TRBV27 and TRBJ1-1; no reliable D call. This CDR3 has 13 amino acids. V was pared by 1 base and J by 4 bases, with 7 bases between. Germline CDR1 reads MNHEY; CDR2 reads SMNVEV (reference sequence). CDR3 region: CASSLWGVTEAFF. The CDR3 bases are TGTGCCAGCAGTTTATGGGGAGTCACTGAAGCTTTCTTT.

DNA of the CDR3: TGCGCCAGCAGCTTGACAGGCTTGGATGAGCAGTTCTTC. It encodes CASSLTGLDEQFF. The V and J genes are TRBV5-1 and TRBJ2-1, with D perhaps TRBD1 (5 bases). Trimming removed 1 base from V and 8 bases from J, with 10 bases in between. The CDR3 length is 13 residues. Germline assignment: CDR1 SGHRS and CDR2 YFSETQ.